The entry that follows covers one T cell receptor beta chain sequence. Its binding antigen is unknown. This sample was taken from a study of cytomegalovirus exposure and HLA in healthy donors (dated 2017 in TCRdb). For the study in its entirety: An earlier analysis of a few hundred of the donors reported 276 Gb of sequence data and 95 million to 120 million unique TCR beta sequences obtained from some 200 million T cells. Approximately 310 gigabases of sequencing data and approximately 84 million unique TCR sequences were included in an early release covering roughly 600 HLA-typed donors. The genetic ancestry cluster associated with self-reported Caucasian donors included approximately 85% of the 300 to 450 genotyped donors. The study was designed to test whether signatures of past pathogen exposure could be identified by cataloging public T cell receptors. The study profiled the T cell repertoires of under 850 subjects by immunosequencing and related them to cytomegalovirus serostatus. In addition to the first cohort of 666 subjects, a separate validation cohort of 120 different subjects was used. To predict cytomegalovirus infection status, the study brought together high-throughput TCR immunosequencing, statistical association of individual TCRs with disease status, and machine learning. A later analysis re-examined previously published TCR beta repertoires from hundreds of donors and added high-resolution HLA genotyping to investigate patterns of TCR occurrence. Rather than drawing on any new phenotypic data, the later analysis identified candidate immune exposures from TCR beta sequences and the way those sequences occurred across donors. In an earlier analysis of roughly 600 of the donors, high-throughput TCR beta sequencing was used to judge whether each TCR beta V gene segment behaved as functional or pseudogenic. Donor age, sex, ethnicity and CMV serostatus were compiled together with the repertoire data. In a later genetic analysis, genome-wide SNP genotypes for about 55% of the roughly 700 donors were used, and that subset was treated as a discovery cohort. Every repertoire in the discovery cohort had been generated on one and the same sequencing platform. HLA typing covered class I and class II loci at four-digit resolution. The number of typed donors differed by locus: about 629-630 for A, B, C, DRB1 and DQB1; some 500 for DQA1; fewer than 610 for DPA1; and 400 to 480 for DPB1. A few DR-DQ haplotypes were handled as single units for association and clustering because linkage in the cohort was strong. Among 300 to 500 genotyped donors of the cohort, an average of approximately 200,000 unique TCR beta nucleotide sequences was sequenced per donor, of which about 18% were non-productive. The paper's findings and limits, for the study overall: The authors suggested that the approach could potentially be generalized to other disease states and immunological phenotypes. According to a later analysis, most CMV-associated TCR beta chains appeared to be HLA-restricted, and the HLA associations seemed to be driven largely by CMV exposure. Because counts were too low, 15 or so rarely observed V segments, including chromosome 9 orphons, were excluded from the earlier analysis of several hundred of the donors. Compared with equally common non-associated chains, HLA-associated TCR beta chains in a later analysis were more clonally expanded and had lower generation probabilities. In vitro tests confirmed that a few of the cytomegalovirus-associated TCR beta chains recognize cytomegalovirus antigens. Presence/absence analyses assumed roughly uniform sequencing depth across donors, an assumption that may not hold. In a later genetic analysis, fewer N-insertions in productive TCRs were reported among donors in an Asian-associated ancestry cluster than the roughly 640-donor mean. The sequencing pipeline was judged likely to have produced a cluster of highly shared sequence variants as a technical artifact. Linkage disequilibrium might explain the correlated functional status among segregating V segments, but an unknown experimental factor could not be excluded. A further reported finding was that TCR beta sequences accurately predicted the HLA-A and HLA-B alleles for most subjects in the first cohort. At a false discovery rate of 0.05, a later analysis linked 16,951 TCR beta sequences to specific HLA alleles. In an earlier analysis of fewer than 700 of the donors, most TCR beta V segments appeared in productive rearrangements about 90% or about 30% of the time, broadly matching IMGT annotations. V-gene and J-gene trimming of TCR beta chains was associated with a missense DCLRE1C variant in a later genetic analysis, and the association was replicated in an independent cohort. HLA typing was unavailable for some donors at each locus, so association tests used only the typed subset. Most TCR sequences were observed very rarely across donors, whereas some public TCRs were present in many individuals. According to a later analysis, parvovirus B19, influenza, CMV and Epstein-Barr virus appeared linked to several top co-occurrence clusters. In a later analysis, TCR association rates were found to vary across HLA loci, with the most associated TCRs seen for DRB1 alleles and the fewest for HLA-C alleles. For the cohort, immune exposure information was limited to CMV serostatus. Only TCR beta chains were sequenced in this cohort, and the absence of alpha or paired-chain data limited detectable features. The classifier was reported to diagnose cytomegalovirus status with high specificity and sensitivity in both the original cohort and the validation cohort. The study gave a list of 150 to 200 TCR beta chains associated with cytomegalovirus. When HLA alleles, especially DR and DQ, strongly co-occurred, attributing TCR associations to individual alleles was difficult.

Library creation used the immunoSEQ multiplex PCR assay. A mixture of 60 forward primers for TCR Vbeta segments and 13 reverse primers for TCR Jbeta segments was used in the multiplex PCR. A multiplex PCR assay on genomic DNA amplified the CDR3 region of rearranged TCR beta genes. On the Illumina HiSeq System, the amplified TCR beta libraries were sequenced as 87-base-pair reads. Regarding the original processing steps: Across the 670 or so repertoires, a later analysis counted some 80 million unique TCR beta chains, around 11 million of which were shared by at least two donors. To remove PCR and sequencing errors, raw reads were error-corrected and collapsed into unique sequences using a nearest-neighbor algorithm that merged closely related sequences. V, D and J gene segments were assigned by aligning CDR3 sequences to IMGT reference sequences. For a sequence to be retained, a match of at least six nucleotides was required to both a V gene segment and a J gene segment. A rearrangement counted as productive if the CDR3 had no stop codons and remained in frame with V and J, and every other rearrangement counted as non-productive. CDR3 was defined according to IMGT convention as the region running from the second conserved V-encoded cysteine to the conserved J-encoded phenylalanine. The earlier analysis of roughly 590 of the donors excluded any sequence lacking an unambiguous match to a single V gene segment. In an earlier analysis of approximately 590 of the donors, a V segment was called functional when productive rearrangements were above 56.7%, and segregating when the standard deviation between donors exceeded 5%. To diagnose cytomegalovirus status from the catalog of TCR beta chain sequences, a statistical classification framework was built. A later analysis assigned V and J genes by comparing TCR nucleotide sequences with IMGT/GENE-DB human TR gene sequences. A later analysis assigned CDR3 sequences and most-parsimonious VDJ recombination scenarios with the TCRdist pipeline. A later analysis defined each TCR beta chain by its CDR3 amino acid sequence plus V-gene family, and excluded reads lacking a unique V-gene family. As a way to deal with suspected cross-contamination and a sequencing artifact, a later analysis dropped under 600 nucleotide sequences that were highly shared and had low generation probability. A later analysis calculated a clonal expansion index for each public chain from normalized within-repertoire ranks of inferred template counts. A later analysis computed generation probabilities with a VDJ recombination model fitted to out-of-frame rearrangements, and checked the results against IGoR. A later analysis scored TCR-TCR, TCR-HLA and TCR-CMV co-occurrence with hypergeometric tests, applying a repertoire-size bias correction to TCR pairs. To estimate false discovery rates, a later analysis permuted the HLA or CMV assignments 20 times. In a later analysis, co-occurring TCRs were grouped using DBSCAN, and TCRdist sequence similarity was added for clustering within HLA-allele-positive subsets. Repertoires with fewer than 30,000 or more than 120,000 public chains were left out of co-occurrence clustering, as were about five repertoires with anomalous nucleotide sharing. Here the immuneACCESS table is served through TCRdb, limited to in-frame sequences with V and J called. Missing clones are a known gap in these copies; in checked studies unresolved V genes cover under half, and the rest lacks a known reason. The V and J calls and clone size were taken over from that table, and D and trimming were inferred from the DNA. The table kept for this sample lists tens of thousands of clones. The ten largest clones represent roughly 23% of the sample.

In total, around 600 healthy bone marrow donors made up the cohort. Cohort members were all nominally healthy when sampled, although unrecorded immune exposures were likely present. The donor tested CMV seropositive and was one of the 289 seropositive cohort members. Each donor provided a peripheral blood sample, and peripheral blood mononuclear cells were used for TCR beta sequencing. The Qiagen DNeasy Blood Extraction Kit was used to extract genomic DNA from the blood cell samples. The sequencing input was PBMCs. This clonotype was sampled from a man aged 55 to 70 in good health and CMV-seropositive.

In nucleotides, the sequence is TGTGCCAGTAGTACGGGACTAGCGGGCTACGAGCAGTACTTC. Protein translation: CASSTGLAGYEQYF. The sequence links TRBV19 to TRBJ2-7, with TRBD2 matching 12 junction bases. V ends up 4 bases short and J 3 bases short, with an unmatched junction base count of 1. Its CDR3 holds 14 amino acids, cysteine through phenylalanine. Just CDR3 DNA is preserved here, 42 bases in frame from base 1. The germline V gene (reference sequence) yields LNHDA for CDR1 and SQIVND for CDR2. The full variable domain, completed from the reference TRBV19 and TRBJ2-7 proteins outside the CDR3, reads DGGITQSPKYLFRKEGQNVTLSCEQNLNHDAMYWYRQDPGQGLRLIYYSQIVNDFQKGDIAEGYSVSREKKESFPLTVTSAQKNPTAFYLCASSTGLAGYEQYFGPGTRLTVT.